This entry lists 18 T cell receptor beta chains sequenced from one sample in a study of cytomegalovirus exposure and HLA in healthy donors. PCR employed 60 Vbeta and 13 Jbeta primers. Sequencing was performed with immunoSEQ multiplex PCR; in TCRdb, only in-frame clones are kept and a portion is missing. This table has some 150,000 clones, about 85% appearing once. Sequencing was performed on PBMCs. The receptors originated from a woman under 30 in good health and CMV-seronegative.

In its sample, this clone was seen once. V usage is TRBV18 and J usage is TRBJ1-5; 7 bases map to TRBD1. The CDR3 consists of 16 residues. Germline trimming cut 5 bases from V and 1 base from J; bases unmatched to any gene: 8. Germline CDR1 KGHSH, CDR2 LQKENI. The CDR3 coding sequence is TGTGCCAGCTCAAAACAGGGGCAGTGGAGCAATCAGCCCCAGCATTTT. Residues: CASSKQGQWSNQPQHF. Based on the CDR3 plus reference TRBV18 and TRBJ1-5, the full variable domain is NAGVMQNPRHLVRRRGQEARLRCSPMKGHSHVYWYRQLPEEGLKFMVYLQKENIIDESGMPKERFSAEFPKEGPSILRIQQVVRGDSAAYFCASSKQGQWSNQPQHFGDGTRLSIL.

This chain connects TRBV5-6 to TRBJ2-2; the match to TRBD1 covers 7 bases. Unmatched junction bases numbered 6, after V lost 2 bases and J lost 5 bases. The CDR3 is made up of 15 amino acids. Germline V gives CDR1 SGHDT, CDR2 YYEEEE. The chain's CDR3 is CASSLTQGWTGELFF. The CDR3 nucleotides read TGTGCCAGCAGCTTAACACAGGGGTGGACCGGGGAGCTGTTTTTT.

The rearrangement uses TRBV25-1 and TRBJ2-3, with 10 positions matching TRBD2. J gave up 1 base and V 3 bases, and 7 bases lay outside the gene matches. CDR3 length equals 17 residues. Germline-derived CDR1 and CDR2 are MGHDK and SYGVNS. The CDR3 is CASSELAGVDGTDTQYF. In DNA, the CDR3 is TGTGCCAGCAGTGAGCTAGCGGGAGTAGACGGCACAGATACGCAGTATTTT.

This clone appeared once. The V and J genes are TRBV21-1 and TRBJ2-7; the D segment call TRBD1 is taken from the table without a DNA check. TRBV21-1 is assigned pseudogene status. The CDR3 is 10 amino acids. The CDR3 region is CAGPPTEQYF. CDR3 coding DNA: TGTGCCGGGCCTCCGACGGAGCAGTACTTC.

The chain links TRBV11-3 to TRBJ2-1; weak D call: TRBD2 (6 bases). CDR3 size: 16 residues. V was pared by 1 base and J by 9 bases, with 19 bases between. Germline V gene lookup returns CDR1 SGHNT and CDR2 YENEEA. CDR3 sequence: CASSLGTKSGGGEQFF. The CDR3 DNA is TGTGCCAGCAGCTTAGGGACTAAAAGCGGAGGCGGTGAGCAGTTCTTC.

Remarks on this clone: Different DNA sequences within this sample yield the same CDR3. The V call is TRBV5-1, the J call TRBJ1-5; 8 bases are a match to TRBD1. V shed 0 bases and J 6 bases; nucleotides not matched to a gene: 2. Germline CDR1 and CDR2: SGHRS and YFSETQ. The CDR3 has 14 amino acids. For the CDR3, the DNA is TGCGCCAGCAGCTTGGGACAGGGGTCTCAGCCCCAGCATTTT. It codes for CASSLGQGSQPQHF. The full variable domain, with the rest looked up from reference TRBV5-1 and TRBJ1-5, is KAGVTQTPRYLIKTRGQQVTLSCSPISGHRSVSWYQQTPGQGLQFLFEYFSETQRNKGNFPGRFSGRQFSNSRSEMNVSTLELGDSALYLCASSLGQGSQPQHFGDGTRLSIL.

The chain links TRBV7-9 to TRBJ1-5, with D unclear. Germline-derived CDR1 and CDR2 are SEHNR and FQNEAQ (reference sequence). The CDR3 has 13 residues. V shed 1 base and J shed 6 bases, with 7 bases lying between them. The CDR3 DNA reads as TGTGCCAGCAGCTTAGTAGGAGGTCAGCCCCAGCATTTT. As protein: CASSLVGGQPQHF. The full variable domain, completed using reference TRBV7-9 and TRBJ1-5, is DTGVSQNPRHKITKRGQNVTFRCDPISEHNRLYWYRQTLGQGPEFLTYFQNEAQLEKSRLLSDRFSAERPKGSFSTLEIQRTEQGDSAMYLCASSLVGGQPQHFGDGTRLSIL.

The chain combines TRBV6-5 with TRBJ2-7; 9 bases are shared with TRBD1. CDR1 is MNHEY and CDR2 is SVGAGI in the germline V gene. V lost 0 bases and J lost 0; bases outside the gene matches: 3. The CDR3 covers 16 residues. CDR3 DNA: TGTGCCAGCAGTTACTCTGGGACAGGGAGCTCCTACGAGCAGTACTTC. Residues: CASSYSGTGSSYEQYF.

There are a few counts of this clone. The rearrangement links TRBV18 to TRBJ1-1; TRBD1 matches 7 bases. Germline V gene data show CDR1 as KGHSH and CDR2 as LQKENI. This CDR3 contains 13 residues. Trimming cost V 6 bases and J 2 bases; bases outside gene matches: 3. CDR3 nucleotides: TGTGCCAGCTCGGGACAGAGTAACACTGAAGCTTTCTTT. It codes for CASSGQSNTEAFF.

The chain couples TRBV27 to TRBJ1-2; tentatively, D is TRBD1 (6 bases). Deletions cut 5 bases from V and 4 bases from J, with 17 bases between. Germline V lookup: CDR1 MNHEY, CDR2 SMNVEV (reference sequence). The CDR3 runs 15 residues. CDR3 region: CASSPSVAGAYGYTF. The CDR3 nucleotides are TGTGCCAGCAGTCCCTCGGTGGCAGGGGCCTATGGCTACACCTTC.

V usage is TRBV7-3 and J usage is TRBJ2-5; 8 bases align to TRBD2. The germline V gene has CDR1 SGHTA and CDR2 FQGTGA. The junction had 5 bases not matched to a gene; V was cut back by 3 bases and J by 2 bases. The CDR3 is 15 residues long. CDR3 sequence (DNA): TGTGCCAGCAGCTTGCAACCGGGAGGGCAAGAGACCCAGTACTTC. Residues: CASSLQPGGQETQYF.

The chain carries TRBV9 and TRBJ2-7; 7 bases align to TRBD2. Germline V gives CDR1 SGDLS, CDR2 YYNGEE. Unmatched junction bases numbered 12, after V lost 4 bases and J lost 5 bases. The CDR3 is 15 residues long. This CDR3 is CASSFSSSGFHEQYF. CDR3 bases: TGTGCCAGCAGCTTCTCATCTAGCGGATTCCACGAGCAGTACTTC.

This clone was counted a single time. The V gene is TRBV30, the J gene TRBJ2-7; D is possibly TRBD1 (5 bases). Germline CDR1 GTSNPN, CDR2 SVGIG (reference sequence). This CDR3 spans 11 amino acids. Trimming took 4 bases from V and 6 from J, leaving 10 bases between them. CDR3 in DNA: TGTGCCTGGAATAGGGGCGGCGAGCAGTACTTC. This encodes CAWNRGGEQYF.

CDR3: CAWSVGGGRYEQYF. As DNA, the CDR3 is TGTGCCTGGAGTGTTGGGGGAGGCAGGTACGAGCAGTACTTC. The chain combines TRBV30 with TRBJ2-7; possibly TRBD2 for D (6 bases). The CDR3 is 14 residues long. Trimming pared 0 bases from V and 4 bases from J, leaving 13 bases between. Germline lookup yields CDR1 GTSNPN and CDR2 SVGIG (reference sequence).

The V call is TRBV11-3, the J call TRBJ2-5; maybe TRBD2 (6 bases). Between the trimmed V and J ends, which lost 5 bases and 1 base, there was a span of 11 bases. Germline V CDR1 and CDR2: SGHNT, YENEEA. The CDR3 length is 14 residues. CDR3 sequence reads: CASSPTGGQETQYF. The CDR3, as DNA: TGTGCCAGCAGCCCTACCGGGGGCCAAGAGACCCAGTACTTC. The entire variable domain, with the rest obtained from reference TRBV11-3 and TRBJ2-5, is as follows: EAGVVQSPRYKIIEKKQPVAFWCNPISGHNTLYWYLQNLGQGPELLIRYENEEAVDDSQLPKDRFSAERLKGVDSTLKIQPAELGDSAVYLCASSPTGGQETQYFGPGTRLLVL.

Concerning this clone: This CDR3 is also generated by other DNA sequences in the sample. This chain connects TRBV7-2 to TRBJ1-6; 10 nucleotides match TRBD1. After removal of 4 bases from V and 9 bases from J, the junction contained 3 bases not matched to a gene. The CDR3 is 14 residues long. The germline gives CDR1 SGHTA, CDR2 FQGNSA. DNA for the CDR3: TGTGCCAGCAGCTCGACAGGGGGCGGTTCACCCCTCCACTTT. Translating gives CASSSTGGGSPLHF.

The chain is built from TRBV5-1 and TRBJ2-7, with D perhaps TRBD1 (6 bases). The V and J ends lost 0 bases and 2 bases respectively, with 9 bases between them. The CDR3 consists of 14 residues. CDR1 is SGHRS and CDR2 is YFSETQ in the germline V gene. CDR3 residues: CASSLVTGAYEQYF. CDR3 nucleotide sequence: TGCGCCAGCAGCTTGGTGACAGGCGCCTACGAGCAGTACTTC.

The genes are TRBV18 and TRBJ2-6, with D perhaps matching TRBD2 (6 bases). CDR1 and CDR2 from the germline V gene are KGHSH and LQKENI. The V end lost 3 bases, the J end lost 4 bases, and 16 bases lay between the germline ends. The length of the CDR3 is 17 residues. The CDR3 protein is CASSPIEAGLGANVLTF. The CDR3 nucleotides are TGTGCCAGCTCACCGATAGAGGCGGGGTTGGGGGCCAACGTCCTGACTTTC.